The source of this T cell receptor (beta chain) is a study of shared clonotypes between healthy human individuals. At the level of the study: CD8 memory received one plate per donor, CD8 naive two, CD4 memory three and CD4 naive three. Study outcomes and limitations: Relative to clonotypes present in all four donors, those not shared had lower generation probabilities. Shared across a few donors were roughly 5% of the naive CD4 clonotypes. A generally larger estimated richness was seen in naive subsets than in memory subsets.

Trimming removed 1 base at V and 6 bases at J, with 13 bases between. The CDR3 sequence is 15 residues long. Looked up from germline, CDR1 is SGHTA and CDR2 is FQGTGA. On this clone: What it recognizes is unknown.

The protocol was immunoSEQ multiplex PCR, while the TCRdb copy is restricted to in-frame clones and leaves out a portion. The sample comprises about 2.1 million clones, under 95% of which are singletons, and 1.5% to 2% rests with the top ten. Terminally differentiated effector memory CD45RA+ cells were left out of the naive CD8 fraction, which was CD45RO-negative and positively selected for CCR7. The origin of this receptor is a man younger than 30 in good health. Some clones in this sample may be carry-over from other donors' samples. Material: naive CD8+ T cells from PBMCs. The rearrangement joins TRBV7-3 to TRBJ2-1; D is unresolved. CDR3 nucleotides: TGTGCCAGCAGCTTAATCTCCGTGGTAACCAATGAGCAGTTCTTC. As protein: CASSLISVVTNEQFF.